The 27 T cell receptor beta chains below all came from one sample that was sequenced in a study of cytomegalovirus exposure and HLA in healthy donors. The PCR employed 60 Vbeta primers together with 13 Jbeta primers. Libraries were prepared by immunoSEQ multiplex PCR; TCRdb keeps only in-frame clonotypes and omits some of them. Listed are roughly 58,000 clones; 11% falls within the top ten. The sample comprised PBMCs. All receptors derive from a woman between 45 and 65 years old in good health and CMV-seropositive.

The V call is TRBV18, the J call TRBJ2-1, with 8 positions matching TRBD2. This CDR3 is built from 17 residues. V was pared by 0 bases and J by 4 bases, with 8 bases of the junction left unmatched. Germline CDR1 KGHSH, CDR2 LQKENI. CDR3 amino acids: CASSPPVVPSGYNEQFF. CDR3 nucleotides: TGTGCCAGCTCACCACCCGTCGTCCCTAGCGGGTACAATGAGCAGTTCTTC.

V and J are TRBV7-3 and TRBJ1-6; D unclear. This CDR3 region has 13 residues. V was trimmed by 2 bases and J by 5 bases, leaving 4 bases between them. CDR1 and CDR2 from the germline V gene are SGHTA and FQGTGA. This CDR3 is CASSLQNNSPLHF. The CDR3 DNA reads TGTGCCAGCAGCTTACAAAATAATTCACCCCTCCACTTT.

The rearrangement links TRBV30 to TRBJ1-6; possible D gene TRBD1, 5 bases. Germline V gives CDR1 GTSNPN, CDR2 SVGIG (reference sequence). The CDR3 extends over 14 amino acids. Trimming left V 2 bases short and J 6 bases short, with 11 bases between. CDR3 loop: CAWSFLTANSPLHF. CDR3 DNA: TGTGCCTGGAGTTTTCTGACAGCTAATTCACCCCTCCACTTT.

The chain has TRBV5-8 and TRBJ2-2; possibly TRBD1 for D (6 bases). This CDR3 is 16 amino acids long. The V and J ends lost 6 bases and 4 bases respectively, with 19 bases between them. The V gene's germline CDR1 is SGHTS and CDR2 YDEGEE. As DNA, the CDR3 is TGTGCCAGCATCCCCACAGGGACGACCGTCACCGGGGAGCTGTTTTTT. Translating it yields CASIPTGTTVTGELFF.

The chain couples TRBV7-9 to TRBJ2-1; 7 bases line up with TRBD1. Germline lookup yields CDR1 SEHNR and CDR2 FQNEAQ (reference sequence). This CDR3 is built from 16 residues. Trimming at V came to 4 bases and at J to 8 bases, leaving 14 bases not matched to a gene. CDR3: CASSSTRDRKLDEQFF. The CDR3 nucleotides are TGTGCCAGCAGCTCCACCCGGGACAGAAAGTTAGATGAGCAGTTCTTC.

The chain recombines TRBV7-2 with TRBJ1-1; no reliable D call. The CDR3 runs 13 residues. Germline V gives CDR1 SGHTA, CDR2 FQGNSA. Trimming took off 2 bases at V and 3 bases at J, with 7 bases between the two ends. The CDR3 region has the DNA TGTGCCAGCAGCTTACGGTGGTACACTGAAGCTTTCTTT. Translating gives CASSLRWYTEAFF.

The chain carries TRBV2 and TRBJ2-1; 8 bases fit TRBD1. J was trimmed by 4 bases and V by 8 bases; bases with no gene match: 4. The germline CDR1 and CDR2 sequences are SNHLY and FYNNEI. CDR3 length equals 13 residues. The DNA for the CDR3 is TGTGCCAGCGGCGGACAGGGATACAATGAGCAGTTCTTC. Residues: CASGGQGYNEQFF.

V and J are TRBV19 and TRBJ1-3; no clear D. CDR3 length: 16 residues. The germline CDR1 and CDR2 sequences are LNHDA and SQIVND (reference sequence). V shed 4 bases and J shed 0 bases, with 13 bases lying between them. The CDR3 region has the DNA TGTGCCAGTAGTACCCTATCGAGGGTCTCTGGAAACACCATATATTTT. Translating it yields CASSTLSRVSGNTIYF.

This chain uses TRBV6-1 with TRBJ2-7; 11 positions agree with TRBD1. This CDR3 spans 14 amino acids. J gave up 12 bases and V 5 bases, and 12 bases lay outside the gene matches. The V gene's germline CDR1 is MNHNS and CDR2 SASEGT. CDR3 region: CASSSGTGGFSRYF. For the CDR3, the DNA is TGTGCCAGCAGTTCCGGGACAGGGGGTTTTTCGCGGTACTTC.

The chain couples TRBV6-6 to TRBJ1-6, with 10 bases matching TRBD1. CDR1 is MNHNY, CDR2 SVGAGI, per germline (reference sequence). V gave up 5 bases and J gave up 9 bases; unmatched junction bases: 1. The CDR3 is made up of 13 amino acids. DNA of the CDR3: TGTGCCAGCAGTGGACAGGGGGGTTCACCCCTCCACTTT. Amino acid sequence: CASSGQGGSPLHF.

The rearrangement joins TRBV4-1 to TRBJ1-4; the D is unclear. Germline CDR1 is MGHRA and CDR2 is YSYEKL. CDR3 length: 15 amino acids. Trimming pared 5 bases from V and 0 bases from J, leaving 10 bases between. DNA of the CDR3: TGCGCCAGCAGCTACGCCGGGGCAACTAATGAAAAACTGTTTTTT. Residues: CASSYAGATNEKLFF.

The chain has TRBV15 and TRBJ1-2; D gene unclear. V lost 0 bases and J lost 3, with 8 bases in between. Germline CDR1 and CDR2: LNHNV and YYDKDF (reference sequence). This CDR3 is 14 amino acids long. Written as DNA, the CDR3 is TGTGCCACCAGCAGAGATCCCGGGGACTATGGCTACACCTTC. It codes for CATSRDPGDYGYTF.

This chain connects TRBV28 to TRBJ1-1, with 7 nucleotides matching TRBD1. The CDR3 loop spans 15 amino acids. The V gene end was trimmed by 6 bases and the J gene end by 5 bases; junction bases not matched to a gene: 12. The germline gives CDR1 MDHEN, CDR2 SYDVKM. CDR3 loop: CASRTPRQGGTEAFF. DNA for the CDR3: TGTGCCAGCAGAACCCCGAGACAGGGTGGGACTGAAGCTTTCTTT.

The chain has TRBV28 and TRBJ1-5, with D maybe TRBD1 (6 bases). V was pared by 2 bases and J by 4 bases, with 15 bases between. Germline V lookup: CDR1 MDHEN, CDR2 SYDVKM. The CDR3 has 16 amino acids. The DNA of the CDR3 is TGTGCCAGCAGTTTAACCCTCTGGGGGCAAAATCAGCCCCAGCATTTT. This codes for CASSLTLWGQNQPQHF.

The chain has TRBV10-3 and TRBJ2-7; tentative D call: TRBD1 (5 bases). The CDR3 has 13 residues. V was pared by 6 bases and J by 5 bases, with 14 bases between. From germline, CDR1 is ENHRY and CDR2 SYGVKD. CDR3 in DNA: TGTGCCATCAGGACAGCCCTAAACCACGAGCAGTACTTC. Amino acid sequence: CAIRTALNHEQYF.

The rearrangement uses TRBV13 and TRBJ2-2, with 13 bases matching TRBD2. The ends lost 4 bases at V and 3 bases at J; junction bases unmatched: 5. From germline, CDR1 is PRHDT and CDR2 FYEKMQ (reference sequence). The CDR3 loop spans 17 amino acids. The CDR3, as DNA: TGTGCCAGCAGCTCAACGGGACTAGCGGGACACACCGGGGAGCTGTTTTTT. Its protein is CASSSTGLAGHTGELFF. Filled out from reference TRBV13 and TRBJ2-2, the complete variable domain reads AAGVIQSPRHLIKEKRETATLKCYPIPRHDTVYWYQQGPGQDPQFLISFYEKMQSDKGSIPDRFSAQQFSDYHSELNMSSLELGDSALYFCASSSTGLAGHTGELFFGEGSRLTVL.

The chain uses TRBV5-1 and TRBJ1-1; 11 nucleotides agree with TRBD1. The J segment lost 0 bases and the V segment lost 4 bases, leaving 2 bases of the junction unmatched. Germline values: CDR1 SGHRS, CDR2 YFSETQ. The CDR3 has 15 amino acids. The CDR3 region is CASSTDRGLNTEAFF. The CDR3 DNA reads TGCGCCAGCAGCACGGACAGGGGGCTGAACACTGAAGCTTTCTTT.

The chain recombines TRBV5-1 with TRBJ2-7; TRBD2 matches at 13 bases. Germline CDR1 and CDR2: SGHRS and YFSETQ. Germline trimming cut 0 bases from V and 6 bases from J; bases unmatched to any gene: 6. The CDR3 loop spans 16 amino acids. CDR3 region: CASSLVGLAGAGEQYF. DNA for the CDR3: TGCGCCAGCAGCTTGGTAGGACTAGCGGGAGCCGGCGAGCAGTACTTC.

The chain recombines TRBV5-6 with TRBJ2-1; 15 nucleotides align to TRBD2. V shed 5 bases and J 2 bases; nucleotides not matched to a gene: 5. This CDR3 contains 17 residues. Germline CDR1 is SGHDT and CDR2 is YYEEEE. This CDR3 reads CASSLGTSGGTYNEQFF. The CDR3, as DNA: TGTGCCAGCAGTCTCGGGACTAGCGGGGGGACCTACAATGAGCAGTTCTTC.

This chain connects TRBV21-1 to TRBJ1-2. TRBV21-1 is marked as a pseudogene. CDR3 length: 11 amino acids. The CDR3 spells CANSGVSYYTF. In nucleotides, the CDR3 is TGTGCCAACAGCGGAGTGAGTTACTACACCTTC.

The CDR3 region has the DNA TGCGCCAGCAGCTTGGGGGGTCTAGCAGCTAGCACAGATACGCAGTATTTT. This translates into CASSLGGLAASTDTQYF. This sequence joins TRBV5-1 and TRBJ2-3, with TRBD2 as a possible D gene (5 bases). The CDR3 has 17 amino acids. Trimming took 0 bases from V and 0 from J, leaving 14 bases between them. Looked up from germline, CDR1 is SGHRS and CDR2 is YFSETQ.

The gene calls are TRBV15 and TRBJ2-5; 8 bases line up with TRBD1. The J call is doubtful: the DNA matches TRBJ2-7 better. Germline CDR1 LNHNV, CDR2 YYDKDF (reference sequence). This CDR3 is built from 15 residues. For the CDR3, the DNA is TGTGCCACCAGCGGCTCCGGGACAGGCGACTACGAGCAGTACTTC. Amino acid sequence: CATSGSGTGDYEQYF.

The rearrangement links TRBV25-1 to TRBJ1-4; a weak D match, TRBD1 (5 bases). This CDR3 has 15 amino acids. Germline loops: CDR1 MGHDK, CDR2 SYGVNS. With 2 bases removed from V and 5 bases from J, the gap between germline ends came to 12 bases. The CDR3 DNA reads TGTGCCAGCAGTGAAACGACAGAACTGAATGAAAAACTGTTTTTT. Translation gives CASSETTELNEKLFF.

The rearrangement links TRBV6-5 to TRBJ2-7; D is possibly TRBD2 (6 bases). Germline CDR1 MNHEY, CDR2 SVGAGI. This CDR3 is 16 amino acids long. V shed 0 bases and J shed 4 bases, with 16 bases lying between them. This chain's CDR3 is CASSYSAGAGTYEQYF. CDR3 DNA sequence: TGTGCCAGCAGTTACTCCGCTGGAGCGGGTACGTACGAGCAGTACTTC.

The gene calls are TRBV5-1 and TRBJ1-2; 9 positions match TRBD1. This CDR3 contains 14 residues. J was trimmed by 8 bases and V by 1 base; bases with no gene match: 6. Germline CDR1 reads SGHRS; CDR2 reads YFSETQ. The CDR3 DNA reads TGCGCCAGCAGCTTGTCGGGACAGGGCGGAGGCTACACCTTC. Amino acid sequence: CASSLSGQGGGYTF.

The chain joins TRBV28 to TRBJ2-7, with TRBD2 identical over 9 bases. The CDR3 length is 15 residues. Germline V CDR1 and CDR2: MDHEN, SYDVKM. Trimming took 5 bases from V and 12 from J; bases not matched to a gene: 17. The CDR3 bases are TGTGCCAGCAGTCAAGTGGTAGTGGTAGCGGGAGAGTCGTACTTC. Residues: CASSQVVVVAGESYF.

The genes are TRBV6-5 and TRBJ1-2, with 10 bases identical to TRBD1. V shed 6 bases, J shed 4 bases, and the junction held 8 bases outside the gene matches. Germline CDR1 MNHEY, CDR2 SVGAGI. The CDR3 extends over 15 amino acids. The CDR3 DNA is TGTGCCAGCAGCGATCGGGACAGGGGCCTCTATGGCTACACCTTC. Protein product: CASSDRDRGLYGYTF.